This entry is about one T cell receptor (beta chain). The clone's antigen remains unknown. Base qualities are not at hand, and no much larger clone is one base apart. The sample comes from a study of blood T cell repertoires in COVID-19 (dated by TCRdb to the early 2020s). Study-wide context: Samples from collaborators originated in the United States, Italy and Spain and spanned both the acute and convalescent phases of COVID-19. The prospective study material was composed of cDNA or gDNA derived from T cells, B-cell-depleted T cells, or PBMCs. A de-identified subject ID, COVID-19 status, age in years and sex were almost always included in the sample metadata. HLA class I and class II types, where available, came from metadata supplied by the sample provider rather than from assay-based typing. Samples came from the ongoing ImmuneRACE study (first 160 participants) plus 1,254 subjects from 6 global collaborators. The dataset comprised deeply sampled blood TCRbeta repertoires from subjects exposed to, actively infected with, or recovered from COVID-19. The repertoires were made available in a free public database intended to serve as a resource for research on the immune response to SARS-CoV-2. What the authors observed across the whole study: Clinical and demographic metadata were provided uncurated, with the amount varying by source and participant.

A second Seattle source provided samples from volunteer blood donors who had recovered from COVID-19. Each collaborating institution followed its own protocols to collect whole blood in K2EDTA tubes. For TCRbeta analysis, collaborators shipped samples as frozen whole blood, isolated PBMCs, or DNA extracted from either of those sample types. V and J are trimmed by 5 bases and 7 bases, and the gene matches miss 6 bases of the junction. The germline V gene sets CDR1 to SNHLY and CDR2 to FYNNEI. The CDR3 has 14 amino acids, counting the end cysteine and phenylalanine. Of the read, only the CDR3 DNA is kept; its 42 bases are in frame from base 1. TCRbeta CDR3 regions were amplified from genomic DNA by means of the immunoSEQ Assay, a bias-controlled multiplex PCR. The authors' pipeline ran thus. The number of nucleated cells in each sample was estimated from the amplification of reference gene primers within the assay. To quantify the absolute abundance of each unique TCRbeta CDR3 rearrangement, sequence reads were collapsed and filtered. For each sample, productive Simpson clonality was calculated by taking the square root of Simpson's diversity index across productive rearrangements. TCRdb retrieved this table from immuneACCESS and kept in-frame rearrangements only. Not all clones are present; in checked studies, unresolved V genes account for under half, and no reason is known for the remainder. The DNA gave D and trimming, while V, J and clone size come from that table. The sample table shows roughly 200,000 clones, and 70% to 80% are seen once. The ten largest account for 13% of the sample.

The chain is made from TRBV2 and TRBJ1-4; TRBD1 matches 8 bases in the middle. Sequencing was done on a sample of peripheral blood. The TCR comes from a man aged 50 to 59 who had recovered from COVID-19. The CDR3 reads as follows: CASSSGGGGEKLFF. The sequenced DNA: TGTGCCAGCAGTTCAGGGGGCGGGGGTGAAAAACTGTTTTTT.